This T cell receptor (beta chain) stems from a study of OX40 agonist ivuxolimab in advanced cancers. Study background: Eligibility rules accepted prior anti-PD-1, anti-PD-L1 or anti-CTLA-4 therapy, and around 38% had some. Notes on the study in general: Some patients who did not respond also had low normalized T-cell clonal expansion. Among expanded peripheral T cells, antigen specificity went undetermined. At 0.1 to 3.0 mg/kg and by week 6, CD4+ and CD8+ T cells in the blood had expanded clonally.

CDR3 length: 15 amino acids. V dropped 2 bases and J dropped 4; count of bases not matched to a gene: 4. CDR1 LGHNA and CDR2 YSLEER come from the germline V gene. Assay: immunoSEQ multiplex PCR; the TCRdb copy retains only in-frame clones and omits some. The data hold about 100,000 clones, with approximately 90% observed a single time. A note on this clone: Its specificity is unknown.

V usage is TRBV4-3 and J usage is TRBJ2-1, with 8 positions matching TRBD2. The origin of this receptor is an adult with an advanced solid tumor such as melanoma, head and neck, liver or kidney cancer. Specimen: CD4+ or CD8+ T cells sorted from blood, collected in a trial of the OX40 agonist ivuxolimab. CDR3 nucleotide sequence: TGCGCCAGCAGCCAATCCACTAGCGGATACAATGAGCAGTTCTTC. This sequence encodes CASSQSTSGYNEQFF.